This T cell receptor (beta chain) was recorded in a study of T-cell memory formation after mild COVID-19. CDR1 SGHVS and CDR2 FNYEAQ come from the germline V gene. With V trimmed by 1 base and J by 8 bases, 6 bases remained unmatched. CDR3 length equals 14 residues. Overall study findings and caveats: Of the contracting clones, CD4+ ones lay mainly in CM and EM, and CD8+ ones in EMRA. Whether second-wave clones peaking at day 37 were SARS-CoV-2 specific went unconfirmed. Clones that got smaller from day 15 to 85 had even CD4/CD8, while clones growing later tipped toward CD4+.

Of note for this clonotype: Its antigen remains unidentified.

MiXCR, applied by TCRdb to the 5' RACE reads, yields one record per CDR3 protein. In the table there are about 250,000 distinct CDR3 sequences, about 16% of which are singletons. Sequencing was carried out using PBMCs or a T cell subset sorted from them (not recorded which). This TCR came from an adult woman who had mild COVID-19 (a few samples of this study predate the infection). Cell type and time point are not known. V gene TRBV7-6 combines with J gene TRBJ1-1; TRBD1 matches 8 bases. Here the CDR3 reads CASSLDGQGREAFF. The DNA of the CDR3 is TGTGCCAGCAGCTTAGACGGACAGGGTCGAGAAGCTTTCTTT.